This T cell receptor beta chain was identified during a study of cytotoxic CD8 clonotypes in ibrutinib-treated CLL. In its sample, this clone was seen once. As yet, its antigen is unknown. TCRdb keeps only in-frame clones here, not all; method: immunoSEQ multiplex PCR. Found here are 150,000 or so clones, approximately 80% of them singletons; the top ten hold about 2%. General study findings and limits: Clonality went higher at ibrutinib response and then dropped back toward baseline at progression. Public clonotypes, found uncommonly, either contracted or stayed stable on treatment.

CDR1 MNHEY and CDR2 SMNVEV come from the germline V gene (reference sequence). CDR3 size: 16 residues. V was trimmed by 5 bases and J by 2 bases, leaving 16 bases between them. V is TRBV27 and J is TRBJ2-1; maybe TRBD2 (6 bases). Sample: PBMCs, taken after 12 months of ibrutinib treatment. This clonotype originated in a human donor with chronic lymphocytic leukemia. The CDR3 region has the DNA TGTGCCAGCAGTGGCGGGATAGGGAACGCCTACAATGAGCAGTTCTTC. Encoded protein: CASSGGIGNAYNEQFF.